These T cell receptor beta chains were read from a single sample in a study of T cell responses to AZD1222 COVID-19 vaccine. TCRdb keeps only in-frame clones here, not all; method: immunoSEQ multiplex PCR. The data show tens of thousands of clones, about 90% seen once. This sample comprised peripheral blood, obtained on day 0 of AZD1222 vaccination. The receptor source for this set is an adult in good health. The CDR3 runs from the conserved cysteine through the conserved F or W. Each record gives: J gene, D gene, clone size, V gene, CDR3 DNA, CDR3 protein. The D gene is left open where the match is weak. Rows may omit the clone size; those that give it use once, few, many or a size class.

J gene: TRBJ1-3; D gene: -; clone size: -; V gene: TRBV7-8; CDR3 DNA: TGTGCCAGCAGCTTTGGCCGGGTAGCAGCCACCATATATTTT; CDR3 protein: CASSFGRVAATIYF
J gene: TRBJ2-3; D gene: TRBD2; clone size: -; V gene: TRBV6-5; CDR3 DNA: TGTGCCAGCAGTTACCGGCTCGGGGGGGTAGATACGCAGTATTTT; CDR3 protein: CASSYRLGGVDTQYF
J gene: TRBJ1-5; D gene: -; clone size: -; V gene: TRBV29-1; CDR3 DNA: TGCAGCGTTGGTGACCCAAATCAGCCCCAGCATTTT; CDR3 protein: CSVGDPNQPQHF
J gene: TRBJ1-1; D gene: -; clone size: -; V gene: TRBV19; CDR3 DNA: TGTGCCAGTAGGGTGGGCAGGTCGAACACTGAAGCTTTCTTT; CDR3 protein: CASRVGRSNTEAFF
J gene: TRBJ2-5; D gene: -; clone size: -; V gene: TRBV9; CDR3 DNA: TGTGCCAGCAGCGTAGTCCCGATACGAGCGGCCCAGTACTTC; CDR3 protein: CASSVVPIRAAQYF
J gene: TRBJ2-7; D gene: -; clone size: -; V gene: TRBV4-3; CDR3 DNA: TGCGCCGGCAGCCAAGAATTCCACAGTTTCTACGAGCAGTACTTC; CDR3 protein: CAGSQEFHSFYEQYF
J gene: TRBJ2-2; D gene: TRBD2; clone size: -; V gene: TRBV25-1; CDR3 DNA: TGTGCCAGCAGTGACCCCGGGGGGACCGGGGAGCTGTTTTTT; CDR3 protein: CASSDPGGTGELFF
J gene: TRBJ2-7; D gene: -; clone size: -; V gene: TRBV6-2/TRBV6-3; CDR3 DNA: TGTGCCAGCAGTTATAGACGGGGGTTTTCCTACGAGCAGTACTTC; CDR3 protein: CASSYRRGFSYEQYF
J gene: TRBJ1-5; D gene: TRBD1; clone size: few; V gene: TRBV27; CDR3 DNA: TGTGCCAGCAGTCGCAGGACAGGGAGTCAGCCCCAGCATTTT; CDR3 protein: CASSRRTGSQPQHF
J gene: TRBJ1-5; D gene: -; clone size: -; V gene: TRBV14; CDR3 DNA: TGTGCCAGCAGGCACCGGTGGGAGGCGCATCAGCCCCAGCATTTT; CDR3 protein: CASRHRWEAHQPQHF
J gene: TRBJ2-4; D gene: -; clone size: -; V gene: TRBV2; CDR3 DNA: TGTGCCAGCAGTTCCGGGGCCGGGAACATTCAGTACTTC; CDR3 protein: CASSSGAGNIQYF
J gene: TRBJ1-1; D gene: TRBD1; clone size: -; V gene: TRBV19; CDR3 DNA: TGTGCCAGTATCCCGCAACAGGGGATTAACACTGAAGCTTTCTTT; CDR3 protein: CASIPQQGINTEAFF
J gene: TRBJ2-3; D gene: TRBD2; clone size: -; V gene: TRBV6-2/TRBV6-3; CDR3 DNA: TGTGCCAGCAGTCCCGGGGGGGCAGGTACGCAGTATTTT; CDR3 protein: CASSPGGAGTQYF
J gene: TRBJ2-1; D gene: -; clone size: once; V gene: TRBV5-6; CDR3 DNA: TGTGCCAGCACCTTGACGGGCGGTGAGCAGTTCTTC; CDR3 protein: CASTLTGGEQFF
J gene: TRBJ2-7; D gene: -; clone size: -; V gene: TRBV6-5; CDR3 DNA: TGTGCCAGCAGCCGACTAGAAGACGTTTCCTACGAGCAGTACTTC; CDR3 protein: CASSRLEDVSYEQYF
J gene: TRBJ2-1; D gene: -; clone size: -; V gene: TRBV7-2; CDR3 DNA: TGTGCCAGCAGCTTAGATAACAATGAGCAGTTCTTC; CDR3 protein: CASSLDNNEQFF
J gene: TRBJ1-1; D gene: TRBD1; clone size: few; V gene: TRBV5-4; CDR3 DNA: TGTGCCAGCAGCCTGGACAGGGGTCATGCTGAAGCTTTCTTT; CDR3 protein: CASSLDRGHAEAFF
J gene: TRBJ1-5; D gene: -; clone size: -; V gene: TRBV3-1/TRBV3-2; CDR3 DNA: TGTGCCAGCAGCCCAGGTGCCGGCAATCAGCCCCAGCATTTT; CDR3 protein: CASSPGAGNQPQHF
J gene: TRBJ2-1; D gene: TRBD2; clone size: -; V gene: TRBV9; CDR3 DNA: TGTGCCAGCAACGGCGGGAGCTCCTACAATGAGCAGTTCTTC; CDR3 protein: CASNGGSSYNEQFF
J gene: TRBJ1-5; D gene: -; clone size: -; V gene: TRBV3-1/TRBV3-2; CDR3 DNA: TGTGCCAGCAGCCACCGCAGGGATGGGCAGCCCCAGCATTTT; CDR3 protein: CASSHRRDGQPQHF